The next 12 T cell receptor beta chains were all read from a single sample in a study of cytomegalovirus exposure and HLA in healthy donors. The PCR made use of 60 Vbeta and 13 Jbeta primers. Profiled with immunoSEQ multiplex PCR; TCRdb holds only in-frame clones, not every one. The data hold 130,000 or so clones, with over 60% observed a single time. Sequenced material: PBMCs. These receptors were collected from a female donor in good health and CMV-seronegative.

The chain recombines TRBV4-1 with TRBJ1-6, with 9 positions matching TRBD1. CDR3 length equals 16 residues. Per the germline V gene, CDR1 is MGHRA and CDR2 is YSYEKL. V shed 0 bases and J 7 bases; nucleotides not matched to a gene: 4. In DNA, the CDR3 is TGCGCCAGCAGCCAAGAGGGGACAGGGATAAATTCACCCCTCCACTTT. Protein product: CASSQEGTGINSPLHF.

This clone was seen a few times. This chain links TRBV18 with TRBJ1-3; TRBD1 matches at 11 bases. CDR3 length: 18 amino acids. Germline assignment: CDR1 KGHSH and CDR2 LQKENI. Trimming at V came to 0 bases and at J to 0 bases, leaving 4 bases not matched to a gene. This CDR3 reads CASSPPGTGGNSGNTIYF. CDR3 nucleotides: TGTGCCAGCTCACCACCGGGGACAGGGGGAAACTCTGGAAACACCATATATTTT. The whole variable domain, filled in from reference TRBV18 and TRBJ1-3, reads NAGVMQNPRHLVRRRGQEARLRCSPMKGHSHVYWYRQLPEEGLKFMVYLQKENIIDESGMPKERFSAEFPKEGPSILRIQQVVRGDSAAYFCASSPPGTGGNSGNTIYFGEGSWLTVV.

The V and J genes are TRBV7-8 and TRBJ2-5, with a weak D call TRBD2 (5 bases). The J call may not be correct, given that the DNA end is closer to TRBJ2-7. CDR3 length: 13 amino acids. Germline CDR1 SGHVS, CDR2 FQNEAQ. CDR3 in amino acids: CASSSTGIYEQYF. The DNA for the CDR3 is TGTGCCAGCAGCTCGACGGGAATATACGAGCAGTACTTC.

This sequence joins TRBV7-9 and TRBJ2-1, with TRBD2 as a possible D gene (6 bases). The CDR3 is made up of 15 amino acids. Germline V gives CDR1 SEHNR, CDR2 FQNEAQ (reference sequence). V lost 4 bases and J 0 bases, leaving 10 bases between the germline ends. CDR3 nucleotides: TGTGCCAGCAGCTACGGGACTGTCTCCTACAATGAGCAGTTCTTC. As protein: CASSYGTVSYNEQFF.

This rearrangement joins TRBV9 to TRBJ2-7; a weak D match, TRBD1 (5 bases). Germline V gene lookup returns CDR1 SGDLS and CDR2 YYNGEE. The CDR3 runs 12 residues. V gave up 3 bases and J gave up 5 bases, with 9 bases separating them. The CDR3 DNA follows: TGTGCCAGCAGCGCCCAGGGTAACGAGCAGTACTTC. Its protein product is CASSAQGNEQYF.

The chain is built from TRBV9 and TRBJ2-4, with 12 nucleotides matching TRBD2. V was pared by 0 bases and J by 3 bases, with 7 bases of the junction left unmatched. The CDR3 covers 18 residues. Germline V CDR1 and CDR2: SGDLS, YYNGEE. The CDR3 DNA reads TGTGCCAGCAGCGTAGGACTAGCGGGAGATCGGGGCAAAAACATTCAGTACTTC. It specifies CASSVGLAGDRGKNIQYF.

This clone has only a few counts. V is TRBV14 and J is TRBJ1-3; D possibly corresponds to TRBD1 (6 bases). Germline V gene data show CDR1 as SGHDN and CDR2 as FVKESK. V lost 3 bases and J 0 bases, leaving 6 bases between the germline ends. The CDR3 is 14 amino acids. The CDR3 bases are TGTGCCAGCAGCCACAGGGGCTCTGGAAACACCATATATTTT. Encoded protein: CASSHRGSGNTIYF.

The chain recombines TRBV11-1 with TRBJ1-1; TRBD1 might be the D (5 bases). Trimming took off 5 bases at V and 6 bases at J, with 19 bases between the two ends. This CDR3 spans 15 amino acids. The V gene's germline CDR1 is SGHAT and CDR2 FQDESV (reference sequence). CDR3 amino acids: CASSQRLGVGAEAFF. The DNA for the CDR3 is TGTGCCAGCAGCCAACGACTAGGGGTTGGAGCTGAAGCTTTCTTT. Full variable domain (missing parts from reference TRBV11-1 and TRBJ1-1): EAEVAQSPRYKITEKSQAVAFWCDPISGHATLYWYRQILGQGPELLVQFQDESVVDDSQLPKDRFSAERLKGVDSTLKIQPAELGDSAMYLCASSQRLGVGAEAFFGQGTRLTVV.

This clone turned up a few times. The CDR3, as DNA: TGTGCCAGCCTAGGGGGGAACACTGAAGCTTTCTTT. Translating gives CASLGGNTEAFF. This chain joins TRBV6-1 and TRBJ1-1; a weak D match, TRBD1 (6 bases). Germline V CDR1 and CDR2: MNHNS, SASEGT. CDR3 length: 12 residues. V was clipped by 8 bases and J by 1 base, with 8 bases between them.

This rearrangement joins TRBV7-3 to TRBJ1-1, with 9 bases that match TRBD1. Germline V gives CDR1 SGHTA, CDR2 FQGTGA. This CDR3 has 13 residues. V was pared by 6 bases and J by 2 bases, with 1 base of the junction left unmatched. The CDR3: CASRGQGNTEAFF. DNA for the CDR3: TGTGCCAGCAGGGGACAGGGAAACACTGAAGCTTTCTTT.

This sequence joins TRBV9 and TRBJ2-2; D remains ambiguous. The V end was cut by 6 bases, the J end by 7 bases, with 16 bases between. The CDR3 contains 14 residues. Per germline, CDR1 SGDLS and CDR2 YYNGEE. The CDR3 nucleotides are TGTGCCAGCACCCCGCCGGCGACGGGCGGGGAGCTGTTTTTT. As protein: CASTPPATGGELFF.

This chain connects TRBV6-1 to TRBJ1-5; possible D gene TRBD1, 5 bases. This CDR3 comprises 14 residues. CDR1 MNHNS and CDR2 SASEGT come from the germline V gene. Trimming removed 4 bases from V and 4 bases from J, with 11 bases in between. In DNA, the CDR3 is TGTGCCAGCAGTGGGAGGGGTAGGAATCAGCCCCAGCATTTT. Protein sequence: CASSGRGRNQPQHF.